The following is a TCR beta chain sequence with its context. This entry is derived from a study of T cell responses to AZD1222 COVID-19 vaccine. Study context: Researchers grouped second doses given at about 4 or about 12 weeks into one pool.

Generated by immunoSEQ multiplex PCR, the TCRdb table keeps only in-frame clones and is missing some. The sample has approximately 110,000 clones, about 90% seen once; the top ten hold around a tenth. Germline V gene data show CDR1 as KGHSH and CDR2 as LQKENI. Trimming removed 2 bases at V and 7 bases at J, with 11 bases between. This CDR3 is 14 amino acids long. The chain recombines TRBV18 with TRBJ1-4; maybe TRBD1 (5 bases). The sequence came from an adult in good health. The sequenced sample was peripheral blood, obtained on day 0 of AZD1222 vaccination. CDR3 bases: TGTGCCAGCTCACCAGCAGGGAAGAGTGAAAAACTGTTTTTT. It translates to CASSPAGKSEKLFF.